This T cell receptor beta chain originates from a study of T cells after somatic rescue of genetic block (dated by TCRdb to 2019 to 2021). About the study as a whole: What the study looked at was long-term robustness, specifically in a T-cell system that came about through somatic rescue of a genetic block in T-cell development.

Library method: the immunoSEQ multiplex PCR assay. The table was pulled from immuneACCESS by TCRdb, which kept in-frame rearrangements only. Such tables lose some clones; where checked, under half of the loss comes from unresolved V genes, and the rest has no known cause. The sample table holds 95,000 to 120,000 clones, of which 75% to 95% were seen once. The ten top clones hold approximately 1.4% of the sample. Details on this clone: No cognate antigen has been identified for it. Nothing much larger sits one base from this clone, and base qualities are not available.

From a lookup of the germline V gene (reference sequence), CDR1 and CDR2 are SEHNR and FQNEAQ. V and J are trimmed by 5 bases and 0 bases, and the gene matches miss 8 bases of the junction. Reading from cysteine to phenylalanine, the CDR3 counts 17 amino acids. Only the CDR3 DNA is retained, 51 bases long and in frame from the first base. What was sequenced was peripheral blood mononuclear cells (PBMCs). The receptor was isolated from a woman between 18 and 29 years old. This receptor chain uses TRBV7-9 and TRBJ2-1, and 9 junction bases match TRBD1. The bases are TGTGCCAGCAGCCCGCAGACAGGGGGGAGCTCCTACAATGAGCAGTTCTTC. Its protein reads: CASSPQTGGSSYNEQFF.